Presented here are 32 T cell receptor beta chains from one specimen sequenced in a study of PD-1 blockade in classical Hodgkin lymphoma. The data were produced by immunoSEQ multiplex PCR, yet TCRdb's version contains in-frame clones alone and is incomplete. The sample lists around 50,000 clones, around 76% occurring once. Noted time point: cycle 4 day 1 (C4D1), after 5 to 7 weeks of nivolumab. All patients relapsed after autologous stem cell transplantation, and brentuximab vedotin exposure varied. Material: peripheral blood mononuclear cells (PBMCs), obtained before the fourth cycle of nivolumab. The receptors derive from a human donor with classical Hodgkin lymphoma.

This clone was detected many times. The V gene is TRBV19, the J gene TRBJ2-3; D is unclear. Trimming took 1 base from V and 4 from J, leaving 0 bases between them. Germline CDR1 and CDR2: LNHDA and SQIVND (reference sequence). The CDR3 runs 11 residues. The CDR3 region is CASSIADTQYF. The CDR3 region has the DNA TGTGCCAGTAGTATAGCAGATACGCAGTATTTT.

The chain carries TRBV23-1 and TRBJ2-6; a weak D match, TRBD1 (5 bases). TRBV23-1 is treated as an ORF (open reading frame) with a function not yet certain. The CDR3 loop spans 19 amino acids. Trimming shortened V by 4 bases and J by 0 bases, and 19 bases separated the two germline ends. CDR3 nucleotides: TGCGCCAGCAGTCGAAACCCCCTGGCAGGGTACTCTGGGGCCAACGTCCTGACTTTC. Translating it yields CASSRNPLAGYSGANVLTF.

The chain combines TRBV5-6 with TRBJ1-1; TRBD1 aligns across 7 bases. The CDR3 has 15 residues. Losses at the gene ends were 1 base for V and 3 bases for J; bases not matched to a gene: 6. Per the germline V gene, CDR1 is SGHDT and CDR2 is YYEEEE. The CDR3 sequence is CASSLFGTADTEAFF. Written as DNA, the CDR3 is TGTGCCAGCAGCTTGTTTGGGACAGCAGACACTGAAGCTTTCTTT. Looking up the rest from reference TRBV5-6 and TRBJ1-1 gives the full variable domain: DAGVTQSPTHLIKTRGQQVTLRCSPKSGHDTVSWYQQALGQGPQFIFQYYEEEERQRGNFPDRFSGHQFPNYSSELNVNALLLGDSALYLCASSLFGTADTEAFFGQGTRLTVV.

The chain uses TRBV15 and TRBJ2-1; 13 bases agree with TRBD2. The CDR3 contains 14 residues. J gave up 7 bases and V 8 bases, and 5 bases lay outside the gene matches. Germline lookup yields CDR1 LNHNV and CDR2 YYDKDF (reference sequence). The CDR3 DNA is TGTGCCACCTCCGGACTAGCGGGAGTGAATGAGCAGTTCTTC. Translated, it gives CATSGLAGVNEQFF. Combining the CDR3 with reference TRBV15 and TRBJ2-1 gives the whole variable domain DAMVIQNPRYQVTQFGKPVTLSCSQTLNHNVMYWYQQKSSQAPKLLFHYYDKDFNNEADTPDNFQSRRPNTSFCFLDIRSPGLGDTAMYLCATSGLAGVNEQFFGPGTRLTVL.

CDR3 amino acids: CASSKDYNNEQFF. For the CDR3, the DNA is TGTGCCAGCAGCAAGGACTACAACAATGAGCAGTTCTTC. The chain combines TRBV7-2 with TRBJ2-1; tentative D call: TRBD2 (6 bases). Germline CDR1 and CDR2: SGHTA and FQGNSA. This CDR3 has 13 residues. Trimming stripped 5 bases from V and 5 bases from J, with 10 bases between.

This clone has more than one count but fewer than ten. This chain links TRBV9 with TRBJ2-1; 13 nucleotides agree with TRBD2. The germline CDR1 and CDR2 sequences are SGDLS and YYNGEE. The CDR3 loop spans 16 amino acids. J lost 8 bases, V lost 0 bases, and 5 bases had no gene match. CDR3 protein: CASSVGTSGSGDEQFF. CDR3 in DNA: TGTGCCAGCAGCGTAGGGACTAGCGGGAGTGGGGATGAGCAGTTCTTC.

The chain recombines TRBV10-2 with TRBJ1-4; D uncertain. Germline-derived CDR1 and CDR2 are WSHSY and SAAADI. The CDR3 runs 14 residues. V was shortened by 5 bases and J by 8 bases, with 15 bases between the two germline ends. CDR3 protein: CASSQEKLREKLFF. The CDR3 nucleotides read TGCGCCAGCAGTCAGGAGAAATTGAGGGAAAAACTGTTTTTT.

The CDR3 coding sequence is TGTGCCAGCAGCCAAGAATGGGGGGAGCGGGACTACAATGAGCAGTTCTTC. This translates into CASSQEWGERDYNEQFF. This rearrangement joins TRBV14 to TRBJ2-1; 7 nucleotides align to TRBD2. Trimming took 0 bases from V and 3 from J; bases not matched to a gene: 8. The CDR3 totals 17 residues. Germline values: CDR1 SGHDN, CDR2 FVKESK.

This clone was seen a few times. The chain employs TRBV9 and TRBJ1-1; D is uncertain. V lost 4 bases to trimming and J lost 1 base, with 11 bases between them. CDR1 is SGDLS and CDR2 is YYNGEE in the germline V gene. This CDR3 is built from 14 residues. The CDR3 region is CASSSDLGNTEAFF. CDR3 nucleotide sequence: TGTGCCAGCAGCTCGGACCTGGGGAACACTGAAGCTTTCTTT.

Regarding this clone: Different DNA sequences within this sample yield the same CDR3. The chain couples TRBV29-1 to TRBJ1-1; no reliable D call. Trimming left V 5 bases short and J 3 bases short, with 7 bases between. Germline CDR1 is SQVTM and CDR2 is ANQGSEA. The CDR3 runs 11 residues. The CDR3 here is CSVRGYTEAFF. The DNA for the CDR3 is TGCAGCGTTCGAGGGTACACTGAAGCTTTCTTT.

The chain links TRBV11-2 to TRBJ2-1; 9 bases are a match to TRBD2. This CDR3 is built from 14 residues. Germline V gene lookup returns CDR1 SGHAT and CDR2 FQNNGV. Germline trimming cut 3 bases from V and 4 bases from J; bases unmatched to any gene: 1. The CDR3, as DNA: TGTGCCAGCAGCTTGGGACTAGCTTACAATGAGCAGTTCTTC. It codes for CASSLGLAYNEQFF.

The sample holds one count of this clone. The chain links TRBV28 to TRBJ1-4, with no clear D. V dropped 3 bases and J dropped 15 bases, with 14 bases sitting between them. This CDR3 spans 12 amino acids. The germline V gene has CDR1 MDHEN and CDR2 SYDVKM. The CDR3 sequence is CASSLFGDYLFF. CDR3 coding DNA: TGTGCCAGCAGTTTGTTTGGGGATTATTTGTTTTTT.

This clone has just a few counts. CDR3 loop: CASRGALSNYGYTF. The CDR3 DNA reads TGTGCCAGCAGGGGAGCGCTCTCTAACTATGGCTACACCTTC. The chain links TRBV28 to TRBJ1-2; D is unresolved. V gave up 6 bases and J gave up 0 bases, with 11 bases separating them. Germline CDR1 is MDHEN and CDR2 is SYDVKM. This CDR3 contains 14 residues.

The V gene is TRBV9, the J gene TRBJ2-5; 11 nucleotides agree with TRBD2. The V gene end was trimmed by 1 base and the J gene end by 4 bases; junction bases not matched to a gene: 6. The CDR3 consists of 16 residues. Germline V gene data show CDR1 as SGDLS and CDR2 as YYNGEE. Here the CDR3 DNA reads TGTGCCAGCAGCGTAACGGGCCTAGCGGGAGGAGAGACCCAGTACTTC. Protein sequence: CASSVTGLAGGETQYF. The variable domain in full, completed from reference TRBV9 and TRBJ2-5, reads DSGVTQTPKHLITATGQRVTLRCSPRSGDLSVYWYQQSLDQGLQFLIQYYNGEERAKGNILERFSAQQFPDLHSELNLSSLELGDSALYFCASSVTGLAGGETQYFGPGTRLLVL.

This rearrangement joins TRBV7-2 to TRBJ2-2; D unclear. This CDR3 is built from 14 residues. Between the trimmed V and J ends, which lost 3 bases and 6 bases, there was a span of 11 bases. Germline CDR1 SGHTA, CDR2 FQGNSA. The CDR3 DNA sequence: TGTGCCAGCAGCTTTGGGCTCCTTGCCGGGGAGCTGTTTTTT. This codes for CASSFGLLAGELFF.

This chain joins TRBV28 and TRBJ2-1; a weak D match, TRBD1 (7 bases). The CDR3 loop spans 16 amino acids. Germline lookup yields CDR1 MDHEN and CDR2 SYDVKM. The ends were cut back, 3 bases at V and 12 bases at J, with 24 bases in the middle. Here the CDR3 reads CASSLAGTASFSWQFF. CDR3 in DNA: TGTGCCAGCAGTTTGGCGGGGACAGCGAGTTTTAGTTGGCAGTTCTTC.

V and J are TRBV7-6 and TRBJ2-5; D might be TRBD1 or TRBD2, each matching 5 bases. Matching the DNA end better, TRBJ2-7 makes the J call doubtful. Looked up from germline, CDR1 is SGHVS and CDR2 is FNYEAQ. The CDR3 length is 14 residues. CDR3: CASSLDGGPYEQYF. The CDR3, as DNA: TGTGCCAGCAGCTTAGATGGGGGACCCTACGAGCAGTACTTC.

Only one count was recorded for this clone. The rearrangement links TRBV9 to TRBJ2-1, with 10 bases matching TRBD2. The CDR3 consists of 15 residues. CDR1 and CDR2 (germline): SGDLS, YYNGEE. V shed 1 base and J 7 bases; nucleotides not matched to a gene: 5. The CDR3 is CASSVTLAGDNEQFF. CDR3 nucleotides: TGTGCCAGCAGCGTAACTCTAGCGGGGGATAATGAGCAGTTCTTC.

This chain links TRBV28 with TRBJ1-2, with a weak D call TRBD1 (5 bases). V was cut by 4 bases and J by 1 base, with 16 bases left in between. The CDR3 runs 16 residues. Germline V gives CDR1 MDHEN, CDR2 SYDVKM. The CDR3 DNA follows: TGTGCCAGCAGTTCTGGGGACGTAAACCTTAACTATGGCTACACCTTC. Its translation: CASSSGDVNLNYGYTF.

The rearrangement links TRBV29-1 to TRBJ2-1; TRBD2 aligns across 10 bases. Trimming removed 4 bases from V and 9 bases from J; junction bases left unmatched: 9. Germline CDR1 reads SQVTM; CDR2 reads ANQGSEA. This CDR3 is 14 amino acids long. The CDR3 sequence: CSVGKAGGPSEQFF. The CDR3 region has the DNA TGCAGCGTTGGTAAAGCGGGAGGGCCTAGTGAGCAGTTCTTC.

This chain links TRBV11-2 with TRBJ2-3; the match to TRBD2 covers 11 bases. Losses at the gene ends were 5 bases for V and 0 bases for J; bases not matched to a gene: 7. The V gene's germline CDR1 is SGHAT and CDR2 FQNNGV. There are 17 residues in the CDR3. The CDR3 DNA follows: TGTGCCAGCAGCATCGACCGGACTAGCGGGAGCACAGATACGCAGTATTTT. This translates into CASSIDRTSGSTDTQYF.

Written as DNA, the CDR3 is TGTGCCAGCAGTTTAGCAGGGTACGAGCAGTACTTC. Translation gives CASSLAGYEQYF. This chain links TRBV28 with TRBJ2-7, with a weak D call TRBD1 (5 bases). The CDR3 is made up of 12 amino acids. The germline V gene encodes CDR1 MDHEN and CDR2 SYDVKM. Trimming pared 2 bases from V and 4 bases from J, leaving 6 bases between.

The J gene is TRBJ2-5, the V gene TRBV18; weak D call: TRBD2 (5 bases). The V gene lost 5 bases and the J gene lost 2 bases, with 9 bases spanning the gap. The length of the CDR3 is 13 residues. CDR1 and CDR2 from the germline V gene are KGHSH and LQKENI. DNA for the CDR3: TGTGCCAGCTCATTACCGGGACAAGAGACCCAGTACTTC. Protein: CASSLPGQETQYF. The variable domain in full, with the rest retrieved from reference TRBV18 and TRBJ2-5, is NAGVMQNPRHLVRRRGQEARLRCSPMKGHSHVYWYRQLPEEGLKFMVYLQKENIIDESGMPKERFSAEFPKEGPSILRIQQVVRGDSAAYFCASSLPGQETQYFGPGTRLLVL.

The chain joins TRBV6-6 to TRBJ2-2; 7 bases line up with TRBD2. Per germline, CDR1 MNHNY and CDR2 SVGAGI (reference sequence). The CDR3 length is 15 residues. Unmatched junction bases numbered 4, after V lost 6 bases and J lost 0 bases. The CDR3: CASSPLATNTGELFF. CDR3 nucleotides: TGTGCCAGCAGCCCACTAGCGACGAACACCGGGGAGCTGTTTTTT.

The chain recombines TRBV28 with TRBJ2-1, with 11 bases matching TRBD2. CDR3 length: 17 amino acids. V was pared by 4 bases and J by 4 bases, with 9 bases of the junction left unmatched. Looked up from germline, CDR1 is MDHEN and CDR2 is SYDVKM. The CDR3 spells CASSSPGLAARYNEQFF. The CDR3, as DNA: TGTGCCAGCAGTTCCCCGGGACTAGCGGCTAGGTACAATGAGCAGTTCTTC.

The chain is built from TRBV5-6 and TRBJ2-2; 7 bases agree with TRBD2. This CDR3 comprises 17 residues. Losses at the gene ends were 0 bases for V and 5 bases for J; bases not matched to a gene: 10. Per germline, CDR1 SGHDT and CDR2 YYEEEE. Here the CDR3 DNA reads TGTGCCAGCAGCTTGGGGCTAGCGGAGGGCGGGACCGGGGAGCTGTTTTTT. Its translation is CASSLGLAEGGTGELFF.

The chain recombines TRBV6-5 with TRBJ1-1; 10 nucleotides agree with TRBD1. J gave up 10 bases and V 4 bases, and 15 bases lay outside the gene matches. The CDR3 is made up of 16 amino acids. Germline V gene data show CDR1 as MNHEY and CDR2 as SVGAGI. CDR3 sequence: CASSSRAEGQGLGAFF. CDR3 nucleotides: TGTGCCAGCAGTTCCCGAGCCGAGGGACAGGGGTTAGGAGCTTTCTTT.

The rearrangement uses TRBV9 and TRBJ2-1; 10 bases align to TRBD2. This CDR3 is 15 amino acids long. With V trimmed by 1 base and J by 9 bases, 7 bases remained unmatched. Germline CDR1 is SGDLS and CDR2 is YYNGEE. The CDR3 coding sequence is TGTGCCAGCAGCGTAAGCGGGAGGGCGCTGGGTGAGCAGTTCTTC. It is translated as CASSVSGRALGEQFF.

The CDR3 reads CASSFQGAPNTEAFF. The CDR3 DNA is TGCGCCAGCAGCTTTCAGGGGGCACCGAACACTGAAGCTTTCTTT. V usage is TRBV5-1 and J usage is TRBJ1-1, with TRBD1 identical over 8 bases. Trimming took 2 bases from V and 1 from J; bases not matched to a gene: 4. Germline lookup yields CDR1 SGHRS and CDR2 YFSETQ. The CDR3 spans 15 residues.

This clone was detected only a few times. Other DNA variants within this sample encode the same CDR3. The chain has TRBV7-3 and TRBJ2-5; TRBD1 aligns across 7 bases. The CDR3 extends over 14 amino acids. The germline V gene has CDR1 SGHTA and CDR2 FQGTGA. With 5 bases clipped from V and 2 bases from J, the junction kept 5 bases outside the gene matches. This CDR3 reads CASSPTGLQETQYF. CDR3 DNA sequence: TGTGCCAGCAGCCCGACAGGGCTACAAGAGACCCAGTACTTC.

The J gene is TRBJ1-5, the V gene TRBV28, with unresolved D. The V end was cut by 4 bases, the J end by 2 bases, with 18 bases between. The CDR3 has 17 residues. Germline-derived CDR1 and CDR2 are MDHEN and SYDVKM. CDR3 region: CASSYIRAPGRNQPQHF. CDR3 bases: TGTGCCAGCAGTTACATTAGGGCCCCCGGGCGCAATCAGCCCCAGCATTTT.

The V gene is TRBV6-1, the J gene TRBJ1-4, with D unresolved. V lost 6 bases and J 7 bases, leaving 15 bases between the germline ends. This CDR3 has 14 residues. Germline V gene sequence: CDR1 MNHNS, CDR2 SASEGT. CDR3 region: CASSAGLEREKLFF. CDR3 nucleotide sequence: TGTGCCAGCAGCGCGGGATTGGAACGTGAAAAACTGTTTTTT.